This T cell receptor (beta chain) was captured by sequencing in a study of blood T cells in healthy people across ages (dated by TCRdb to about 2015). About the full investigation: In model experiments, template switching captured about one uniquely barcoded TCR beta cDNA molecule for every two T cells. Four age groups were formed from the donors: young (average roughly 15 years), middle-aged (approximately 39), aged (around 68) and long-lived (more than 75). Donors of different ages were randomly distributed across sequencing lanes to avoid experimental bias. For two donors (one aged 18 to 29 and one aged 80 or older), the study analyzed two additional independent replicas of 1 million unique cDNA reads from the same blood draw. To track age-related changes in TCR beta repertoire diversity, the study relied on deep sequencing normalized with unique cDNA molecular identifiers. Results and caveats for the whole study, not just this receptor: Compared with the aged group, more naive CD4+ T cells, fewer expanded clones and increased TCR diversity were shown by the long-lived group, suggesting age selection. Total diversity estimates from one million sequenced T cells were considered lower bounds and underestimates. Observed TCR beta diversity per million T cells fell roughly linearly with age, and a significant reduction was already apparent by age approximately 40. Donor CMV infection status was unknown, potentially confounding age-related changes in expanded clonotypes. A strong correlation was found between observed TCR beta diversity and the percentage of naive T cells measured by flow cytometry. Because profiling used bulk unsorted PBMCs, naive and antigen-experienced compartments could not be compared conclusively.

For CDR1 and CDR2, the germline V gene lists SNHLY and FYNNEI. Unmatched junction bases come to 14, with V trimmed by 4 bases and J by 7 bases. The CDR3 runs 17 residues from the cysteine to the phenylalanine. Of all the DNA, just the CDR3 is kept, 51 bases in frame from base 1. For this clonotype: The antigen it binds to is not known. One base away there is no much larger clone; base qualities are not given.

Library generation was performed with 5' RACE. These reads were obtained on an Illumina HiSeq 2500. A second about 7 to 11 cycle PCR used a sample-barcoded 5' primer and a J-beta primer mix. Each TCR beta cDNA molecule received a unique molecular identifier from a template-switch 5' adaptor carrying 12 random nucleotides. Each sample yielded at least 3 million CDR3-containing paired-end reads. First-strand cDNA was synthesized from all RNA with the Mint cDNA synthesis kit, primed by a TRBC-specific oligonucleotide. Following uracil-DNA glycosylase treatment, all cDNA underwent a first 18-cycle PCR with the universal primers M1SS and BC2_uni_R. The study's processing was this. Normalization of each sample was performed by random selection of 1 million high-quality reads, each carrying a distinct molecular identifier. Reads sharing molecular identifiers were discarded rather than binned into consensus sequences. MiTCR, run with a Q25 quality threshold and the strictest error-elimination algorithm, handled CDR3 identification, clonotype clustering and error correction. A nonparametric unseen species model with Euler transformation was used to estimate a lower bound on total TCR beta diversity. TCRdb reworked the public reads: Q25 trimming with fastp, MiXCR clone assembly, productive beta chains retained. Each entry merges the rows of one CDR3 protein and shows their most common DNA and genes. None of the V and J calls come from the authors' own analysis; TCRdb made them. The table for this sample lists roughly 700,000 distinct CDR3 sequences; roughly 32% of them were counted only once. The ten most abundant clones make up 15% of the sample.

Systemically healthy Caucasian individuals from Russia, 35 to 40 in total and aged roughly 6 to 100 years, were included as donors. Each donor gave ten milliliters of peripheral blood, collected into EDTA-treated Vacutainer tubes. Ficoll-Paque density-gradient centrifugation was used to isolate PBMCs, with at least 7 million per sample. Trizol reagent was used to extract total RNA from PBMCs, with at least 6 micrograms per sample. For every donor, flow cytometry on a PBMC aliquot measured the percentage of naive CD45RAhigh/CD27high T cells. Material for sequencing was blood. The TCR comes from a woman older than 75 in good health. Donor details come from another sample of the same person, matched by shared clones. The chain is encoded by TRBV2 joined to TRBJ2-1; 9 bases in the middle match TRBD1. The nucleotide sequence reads TGTGCCAGCAGTGTACACCGGGGCCCGACAGGGGGGAATGAGCAGTTCTTC. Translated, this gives CASSVHRGPTGGNEQFF.